Listed below are T cell receptor beta chains from one sample, sequenced in a study of early T cells in non-severe SARS-CoV-2 infection. MiXCR, run by TCRdb on the 5' RACE reads, gives a single entry per CDR3 protein. The sample contains more than 65,000 distinct CDR3 sequences, roughly 14% of which appear only once. The sample here was whole blood, taken at baseline. The receptors here all came from an adult who was a healthcare worker with PCR-confirmed SARS-CoV-2 infection or an uninfected control (not recorded which). Each CDR3 is given with its conserved first and last residue. Each record gives: V gene, clone size, J gene, D gene, CDR3 protein, CDR3 DNA. D genes are given only for firm matches. Where a row states a size, it is once, few, many or the class of an expanded clone; other rows omit it.

TRBV2,NA,TRBJ2-3,NA,CASTPRRDLDTQCF,TGTGCCAGCACCCCAAGGCGGGACCTGGATACGCAGTGTTTT
TRBV6-6,NA,TRBJ1-1,TRBD1,CASSPVGLQGTEAFF,TGTGCCAGCAGTCCGGTTGGTTTACAGGGGACTGAAGCTTTCTTT
TRBV5-1,NA,TRBJ2-7,NA,CASSLELGSSYEQYF,TGCGCCAGCAGCTTGGAGCTGGGGAGCTCCTACGAGCAGTACTTC
TRBV15,NA,TRBJ2-3,NA,CATSRETSTDTQYF,TGTGCCACCAGCAGAGAAACTTCCACAGATACGCAGTATTTT
TRBV20-1,many,TRBJ2-1,TRBD2,CSARDHSGRAGNEQFF,TGCAGTGCTAGAGATCACAGCGGGAGGGCCGGAAATGAGCAGTTCTTC
TRBV7-9,many,TRBJ1-3,NA,CASRPRGGSGNTIYF,TGTGCCAGCAGACCCAGGGGAGGGTCTGGAAACACCATATATTTT
TRBV20-1,few,TRBJ2-7,NA,CSARWMAEHEQYF,TGCAGTGCTAGATGGATGGCCGAGCACGAGCAGTACTTC
TRBV29-1,NA,TRBJ2-1,NA,CSASSTAYNEQFF,TGCAGCGCGAGCTCCACGGCTTACAATGAGCAGTTCTTC
TRBV20-1,many,TRBJ2-5,TRBD2,CSASTAGGLETQYF,TGCAGTGCTAGCACAGCGGGAGGGCTGGAGACCCAGTACTTC
TRBV28,once,TRBJ2-7,TRBD1,CASSLSGGYEQYF,TGTGCCAGCAGTTTGTCAGGGGGCTACGAGCAGTACTTC
TRBV27,NA,TRBJ2-1,NA,CASSFAQGTYNEQFF,TGTGCCAGCAGTTTCGCCCAGGGCACCTACAATGAGCAGTTCTTC
TRBV12-3/TRBV12-4,NA,TRBJ2-1,TRBD2,CASSLSSGRLADEQFF,TGTGCCAGCAGTTTGTCTAGCGGGAGACTTGCGGATGAGCAGTTCTTC
TRBV18,many,TRBJ1-5,NA,CASSPMSANQPQHF,TGTGCCAGCTCACCAATGAGTGCCAATCAGCCCCAGCATTTT
TRBV5-1,NA,TRBJ2-7,NA,CASSLDYEQYF,TGCGCCAGCAGCTTGGACTACGAGCAGTACTTC
TRBV5-1,NA,TRBJ2-2,NA,CASSFGVAATGELFF,TGCGCCAGCAGCTTTGGGGTTGCTGCCACCGGGGAGCTGTTTTTT
TRBV6-4,few,TRBJ2-3,NA,CASSDSGGRGSDTQYF,TGTGCCAGCAGTGACTCAGGGGGGCGAGGGTCAGATACGCAGTATTTT
TRBV4-1,few,TRBJ2-7,TRBD1,CASSHGQGEGYEQYF,TGCGCCAGCAGCCACGGACAGGGGGAAGGGTACGAGCAGTACTTC
TRBV9,NA,TRBJ2-3,NA,CASSVEGSEEQFF,TGTGCCAGCAGCGTAGAAGGATCCGAAGAGCAGTTTTTT
TRBV28,many,TRBJ2-7,TRBD2,CASSLGLAGVLDEQYF,TGTGCCAGCAGTTTGGGACTAGCGGGAGTGTTGGACGAGCAGTACTTC
TRBV7-9,NA,TRBJ2-7,TRBD2,CASRPGTSGDSSYEQYF,TGTGCCAGCAGGCCCGGGACTAGCGGGGATAGCTCCTACGAGCAGTACTTC
TRBV7-2,NA,TRBJ2-1,NA,CASSSDEREQFF,TGTGCCAGCAGCTCCGATGAGCGTGAGCAGTTCTTC
TRBV28,NA,TRBJ2-7,NA,CASKDATALTYEQYF,TGTGCCAGCAAGGACGCGACAGCCTTGACCTACGAGCAGTACTTC
TRBV11-2,few,TRBJ2-5,TRBD2,CASSNAGTSGQETQYF,TGTGCCAGCAGCAACGCCGGGACTAGCGGACAAGAGACCCAGTACTTC